These T cell receptor beta chains were read from a single sample in a study of blood T cells in healthy people across ages. A single record per CDR3 protein comes from TCRdb applying MiXCR to the 5' RACE reads. This sample has about 570,000 distinct CDR3 sequences, with about 25% found just once. Sequenced: blood. The receptors were gathered from a woman aged 70-85 years in good health. CDR3s include the opening cysteine and the closing phenylalanine or tryptophan. A D gene is named only where the DNA matches it firmly. A clone size is listed for some rows: how often the clone was seen (once, few, many), or a class if it is expanded.

DNA,CDR3,length,D,V,size,J
TGTGCCAGCAGCCAGAAGGAGGATAGCAATCAGCCCCAGCATTTT,CASSQKEDSNQPQHF,15,NA,TRBV4-2,NA,TRBJ1-5
TGTGCCAGCAGCACGAGCTCTGGGGCCAACGTCCTGACTTTC,CASSTSSGANVLTF,14,NA,TRBV7-6,NA,TRBJ2-6
TGTGCCAGCAGCGTAGAAACAGGAGGCTACACCTTC,CASSVETGGYTF,12,NA,TRBV9,few,TRBJ1-2
TGTGCCAGCAGCCGGACAGGGGAAGTAACTGAAGCTTTCTTT,CASSRTGEVTEAFF,14,TRBD1,TRBV7-2,NA,TRBJ1-1
TGTGCCAGCAGCTTAGATGGTAGCAATCAGCCCCAGCATTTT,CASSLDGSNQPQHF,14,NA,TRBV5-1,many,TRBJ1-5
TGTGCCAGCAGCTTAGTCGGGATTCAGGTCTACAATGAGCAGTTCTTC,CASSLVGIQVYNEQFF,16,NA,TRBV7-6,few,TRBJ2-1
TGTGCCACACGACCAGATCCCACGAACACTGAAGCTTTCTTT,CATRPDPTNTEAFF,14,NA,TRBV7-3,NA,TRBJ1-1
TGTGCCATCAGTGAAGCGGGGGGGCCTAATGAGCAGTTCTTC,CAISEAGGPNEQFF,14,TRBD2,TRBV10-3,NA,TRBJ2-1
TGCAGTGCTAGAGGCGGGCAAAACGAAAAACTGTTTTTT,CSARGGQNEKLFF,13,NA,TRBV20-1,NA,TRBJ1-4
TGTGCCAGCAGCCTACGGGACAGGGACTACGAGCGGTACTTC,CASSLRDRDYERYF,14,TRBD1,TRBV3-1,few,TRBJ2-5
TGTGCCAGCAGCCACGGGACAGATCAGCCCCAGCATTTT,CASSHGTDQPQHF,13,TRBD1,TRBV7-3,NA,TRBJ1-5
TGTGCCAGCAGCACCGGGACTAGCGGTTACAATGAGCAGTTCTTC,CASSTGTSGYNEQFF,15,TRBD2,TRBV7-8,NA,TRBJ2-1
TGCAGCGTAGGGTATAACTATGGCTACACCTTC,CSVGYNYGYTF,11,NA,TRBV29-1,NA,TRBJ1-2
TGTGCCAGCAGTGATACGGGACCCGGCTTGGAGACCCAGTACTTC,CASSDTGPGLETQYF,15,NA,TRBV25-1,NA,TRBJ2-5